These T cell receptor beta chains were read from a single sample in a study of early T cells in non-severe SARS-CoV-2 infection. TCRdb re-analysed the 5' RACE reads in MiXCR, keeping a single row per CDR3 protein. The table shows roughly 70,000 distinct CDR3 sequences, with about 13% occurring only once. The sequenced sample consisted of whole blood. Receptors originate from an adult who was a healthcare worker with PCR-confirmed SARS-CoV-2 infection or an uninfected control (not recorded which). Each CDR3 is given with its conserved first and last residue. D genes are given only for firm matches. Clone size is stated in some rows and not others, as once, few, many or a class when expanded.

j_call: TRBJ2-1
d_call: TRBD2
v_call: TRBV4-1
clone_size: few
cdr3_nt: TGCGCCAGCAGCCAAGCGAGGACTAGCGGAAATGAGCAGTTCTTC
cdr3_aa: CASSQARTSGNEQFF

j_call: TRBJ2-1
d_call: TRBD2
v_call: TRBV6-5
clone_size: once
cdr3_nt: TGTGCCAGCAGTCACCTCGCTAGCGGGGGCCGTGAGCAGTTCTTC
cdr3_aa: CASSHLASGGREQFF

j_call: TRBJ2-5
d_call: .
v_call: TRBV6-2/TRBV6-3
clone_size: .
cdr3_nt: TGTGCCAGCACGGACAGCCAAGAGACCCAGTACTTC
cdr3_aa: CASTDSQETQYF

j_call: TRBJ1-2
d_call: .
v_call: TRBV2
clone_size: many
cdr3_nt: TGTGCCAGCAGTGTTTCGGCGTATGGCTACACCTTC
cdr3_aa: CASSVSAYGYTF

j_call: TRBJ2-5
d_call: TRBD1
v_call: TRBV5-6
clone_size: once
cdr3_nt: TGTGCCAGCAGACAACGGGACAGGGGCGTAGAGACCCAGTACTTC
cdr3_aa: CASRQRDRGVETQYF

j_call: TRBJ1-2
d_call: TRBD1
v_call: TRBV5-5
clone_size: many
cdr3_nt: TGTGCCAGCAGCCATGAGACAGGGGGCACAGGTTCTGGCGGCTACACCTTC
cdr3_aa: CASSHETGGTGSGGYTF

j_call: TRBJ1-2
d_call: .
v_call: TRBV10-2
clone_size: many
cdr3_nt: TGCGCCAGCCGAGACAGTGCCCTCTATGGCTACACCTTC
cdr3_aa: CASRDSALYGYTF

j_call: TRBJ2-7
d_call: TRBD2
v_call: TRBV2
clone_size: many
cdr3_nt: TGTGCCAGCAGCATACTAGCGGGGCCCTACGAGCAGTACTTC
cdr3_aa: CASSILAGPYEQYF

j_call: TRBJ2-7
d_call: TRBD2
v_call: TRBV6-2/TRBV6-3
clone_size: .
cdr3_nt: TGTGCCAGCAGCGGGACTAGGACCTACGAGCAGTACTTC
cdr3_aa: CASSGTRTYEQYF

j_call: TRBJ2-7
d_call: .
v_call: TRBV21-1
clone_size: many
cdr3_nt: TGTGCCAGCAGCAAAGGTCGCGGGAGGAATAAAGAGGACTACGAGCAGTACTTC
cdr3_aa: CASSKGRGRNKEDYEQYF

j_call: TRBJ2-3
d_call: TRBD2
v_call: TRBV20-1
clone_size: few
cdr3_nt: TGCAGTGCTAGAGCTAGCGGGGGCACAGATACGCAGTATTTT
cdr3_aa: CSARASGGTDTQYF

j_call: TRBJ1-4
d_call: .
v_call: TRBV13
clone_size: .
cdr3_nt: TGTGCCAGCAGCTTAAATCTCCAGGACAAACTGTTTTTT
cdr3_aa: CASSLNLQDKLFF

j_call: TRBJ2-7
d_call: .
v_call: TRBV11-2
clone_size: many
cdr3_nt: TGTGCCAGCAGCACCGGCGCATCCTACGAGCAGTACTTC
cdr3_aa: CASSTGASYEQYF

j_call: TRBJ2-3
d_call: TRBD2
v_call: TRBV20-1
clone_size: .
cdr3_nt: TGCAGTGCTACCGACGTGCTAGCGGGAACGTCAGATACGCAGTATTTT
cdr3_aa: CSATDVLAGTSDTQYF

j_call: TRBJ2-7
d_call: .
v_call: TRBV29-1
clone_size: .
cdr3_nt: TGCAGCGTTGAAACGCGGCAAACCTACGAGCAGTACTTC
cdr3_aa: CSVETRQTYEQYF

j_call: TRBJ1-2
d_call: TRBD1
v_call: TRBV5-1
clone_size: many
cdr3_nt: TGCGCCAGCAGCATTGGGGACAGGGACGACTATGGCTACACCTTC
cdr3_aa: CASSIGDRDDYGYTF

j_call: TRBJ2-7
d_call: TRBD2
v_call: TRBV3-1
clone_size: many
cdr3_nt: TGTGCCAGCAGCAGGGGACTAGCGGGGACAACCTACGAGCAGTACTTC
cdr3_aa: CASSRGLAGTTYEQYF

j_call: TRBJ1-1
d_call: .
v_call: TRBV7-9
clone_size: few
cdr3_nt: TGTGCCAGCAGCTTAGGGGGGTCTACTGAAGCTTTCTTT
cdr3_aa: CASSLGGSTEAFF

j_call: TRBJ1-1
d_call: .
v_call: TRBV4-1
clone_size: few
cdr3_nt: TGCGCCAGCAGCCAAGACCTCCGAGGGAACACTGAAGCTTTCTTT
cdr3_aa: CASSQDLRGNTEAFF

j_call: TRBJ2-2
d_call: TRBD2
v_call: TRBV7-7
clone_size: .
cdr3_nt: TGTGCTAGCAGCCCTCTGGGGCGGGAGTACACCGGGGAGCTGTTTTTT
cdr3_aa: CASSPLGREYTGELFF

j_call: TRBJ1-4
d_call: TRBD1
v_call: TRBV19
clone_size: .
cdr3_nt: TGTGCCAGTAGTCCGGACAGGGGGAATGAAAAACTGTTTTTT
cdr3_aa: CASSPDRGNEKLFF

j_call: TRBJ2-5
d_call: .
v_call: TRBV19
clone_size: many
cdr3_nt: TGTGCCAGTAGTATTATCGAGGGAGCAGAGACCCAGTACTTC
cdr3_aa: CASSIIEGAETQYF

j_call: TRBJ1-5
d_call: TRBD1
v_call: TRBV12-3/TRBV12-4
clone_size: .
cdr3_nt: TGTGCCAGCACCATTCTGGGACAGGGCAATCAGCCCCAGCATTTT
cdr3_aa: CASTILGQGNQPQHF

j_call: TRBJ2-5
d_call: TRBD1
v_call: TRBV25-1
clone_size: many
cdr3_nt: TGTGCCAGCAGTGGGGGACAGCAAGAGACCCAGTACTTC
cdr3_aa: CASSGGQQETQYF

j_call: TRBJ2-7
d_call: TRBD1
v_call: TRBV7-2
clone_size: .
cdr3_nt: TGTGCCAGCAGCCCGCGGACAGGGGGTCCCTACGAGCAGTACTTC
cdr3_aa: CASSPRTGGPYEQYF

j_call: TRBJ2-7
d_call: .
v_call: TRBV5-1
clone_size: many
cdr3_nt: TGCGCCAGCAGCTTAAGGTTATCCTACGAGCAGTACTTC
cdr3_aa: CASSLRLSYEQYF

j_call: TRBJ2-1
d_call: TRBD2
v_call: TRBV4-3
clone_size: few
cdr3_nt: TGCGCCAGCAGCCAGGAAGGTAGCGGGAGGTTAAATGAGCAGTTCTTC
cdr3_aa: CASSQEGSGRLNEQFF

j_call: TRBJ2-7
d_call: .
v_call: TRBV5-5
clone_size: .
cdr3_nt: TGTGCCAGCAGCCGGCGTGTCGGACTCTACGAGCAGTACTTC
cdr3_aa: CASSRRVGLYEQYF

j_call: TRBJ2-1
d_call: .
v_call: TRBV4-2
clone_size: many
cdr3_nt: TGTGCCAGCAGCCAGACCGGGACGGAGCTGGGGGATGAGCAGTTCTTC
cdr3_aa: CASSQTGTELGDEQFF

j_call: TRBJ1-5
d_call: .
v_call: TRBV20-1
clone_size: .
cdr3_nt: TGCAGTGCTAGTAGTGGACTCAATCAGCCCCAGCATTTT
cdr3_aa: CSASSGLNQPQHF

j_call: TRBJ2-7
d_call: .
v_call: TRBV21-1
clone_size: .
cdr3_nt: TGTGCCAGCAGCCTTAGTATTTGCGAGCAGTACTTC
cdr3_aa: CASSLSICEQYF

j_call: TRBJ2-3
d_call: .
v_call: TRBV7-3
clone_size: .
cdr3_nt: TGTGCCAGCAGCTTAACGGCTTCTAGCTATACGCAGTATTTT
cdr3_aa: CASSLTASSYTQYF

j_call: TRBJ2-7
d_call: .
v_call: TRBV6-5
clone_size: many
cdr3_nt: TGTGCCAGCAGTACTTTCTACGAGCAGTACTTC
cdr3_aa: CASSTFYEQYF

j_call: TRBJ1-1
d_call: .
v_call: TRBV21-1
clone_size: .
cdr3_nt: TGTGCCAGCCTATCATCCCGGACCAAAGCTTTCTTT
cdr3_aa: CASLSSRTKAFF

j_call: TRBJ2-7
d_call: .
v_call: TRBV27
clone_size: .
cdr3_nt: TGTGCCAGCAGTTTAGCGCGGGGAAGCTCCTACGAGCAGTACTTC
cdr3_aa: CASSLARGSSYEQYF

j_call: TRBJ1-2
d_call: .
v_call: TRBV12-3/TRBV12-4
clone_size: many
cdr3_nt: TGTGCCAGCAGTTGGCTATTGGGAGGGATCTATGGCTACACCTTC
cdr3_aa: CASSWLLGGIYGYTF

j_call: TRBJ1-1
d_call: .
v_call: TRBV7-2
clone_size: .
cdr3_nt: TGTGCCAGCAGCTTCAACGGGTTGACACCCAGTAGTTTCTTT
cdr3_aa: CASSFNGLTPSSFF

j_call: TRBJ1-1
d_call: .
v_call: TRBV11-1
clone_size: .
cdr3_nt: TGTGCCAGCAGCCCAGGACGACGGGTGAACACTGAAGCTTTCTTT
cdr3_aa: CASSPGRRVNTEAFF

j_call: TRBJ2-1
d_call: .
v_call: TRBV24-1
clone_size: many
cdr3_nt: TGTGCCACCAGCCCCTCGGCTAGATGGTCCAATGAGCAGTTCTTC
cdr3_aa: CATSPSARWSNEQFF

j_call: TRBJ2-7
d_call: TRBD1
v_call: TRBV6-2/TRBV6-3
clone_size: many
cdr3_nt: TGTGCCAGCAGTAAATCCGGGACAGGGTCGGGCGAGCAGTACTTC
cdr3_aa: CASSKSGTGSGEQYF

j_call: TRBJ2-7
d_call: TRBD2
v_call: TRBV4-2
clone_size: few
cdr3_nt: TGTGCCAGCAGCCAAGACGAGCGGGACCACGAGCAGTACTTC
cdr3_aa: CASSQDERDHEQYF

j_call: TRBJ2-7
d_call: .
v_call: TRBV10-3
clone_size: many
cdr3_nt: TGTGCCATCAGTGGTACGGACTACGAGCAGTACTTC
cdr3_aa: CAISGTDYEQYF

j_call: TRBJ1-4
d_call: .
v_call: TRBV18
clone_size: few
cdr3_nt: TGTGCCAGCTCACCCAGAGAAGGGGCCTTTAATGAAAAACTGTTTTTT
cdr3_aa: CASSPREGAFNEKLFF

j_call: TRBJ2-4
d_call: TRBD2
v_call: TRBV7-2
clone_size: .
cdr3_nt: TGTGCCAGCAGCTCCATAGCGGGAGGGCCGATCAACATTCAGTACTTC
cdr3_aa: CASSSIAGGPINIQYF

j_call: TRBJ2-4
d_call: TRBD1
v_call: TRBV12-3/TRBV12-4
clone_size: many
cdr3_nt: TGTGCCAGCACAGGGACAGAAAGCATTCAGTACTTC
cdr3_aa: CASTGTESIQYF

j_call: TRBJ1-5
d_call: .
v_call: TRBV30
clone_size: .
cdr3_nt: TGTGCCTGTAGCTTGTTAGGGGGTAAGCCCCAGCATTTT
cdr3_aa: CACSLLGGKPQHF

j_call: TRBJ1-1
d_call: .
v_call: TRBV24-1
clone_size: many
cdr3_nt: TGTGCCACCAGTGACAAAGGGGTGCGGACTGAAGCTTTCTTT
cdr3_aa: CATSDKGVRTEAFF

j_call: TRBJ1-1
d_call: .
v_call: TRBV29-1
clone_size: .
cdr3_nt: TGCAGCGTCGATATGACGGGCCGAGGAGGAAGCACTGAAGCTTTCTTT
cdr3_aa: CSVDMTGRGGSTEAFF

j_call: TRBJ2-1
d_call: TRBD2
v_call: TRBV7-8
clone_size: many
cdr3_nt: TGTGCCAGCAGACTACGAAAGGGACTAGCGGCCAATGAGCAGTTCTTC
cdr3_aa: CASRLRKGLAANEQFF

j_call: TRBJ2-1
d_call: TRBD2
v_call: TRBV4-1
clone_size: .
cdr3_nt: TGCGCCAGCAGCCAAGCCCCGGGAGGGCTCAATGAGCAGTTCTTC
cdr3_aa: CASSQAPGGLNEQFF

j_call: TRBJ1-3
d_call: .
v_call: TRBV12-3/TRBV12-4
clone_size: .
cdr3_nt: TGTGCCAGCATTCTACGTCCAGGAGTCGGAAACACCATATATTTT
cdr3_aa: CASILRPGVGNTIYF

j_call: TRBJ2-3
d_call: .
v_call: TRBV6-5
clone_size: many
cdr3_nt: TGTGCCAGCTCGAGTAGGAGAGTTCTCACAGATACGCAGTATTTT
cdr3_aa: CASSSRRVLTDTQYF

j_call: TRBJ2-7
d_call: .
v_call: TRBV2
clone_size: .
cdr3_nt: TGTGCCAGCAGACGCGACAGCCTCTACGAGCAGTACTTC
cdr3_aa: CASRRDSLYEQYF

j_call: TRBJ2-7
d_call: TRBD2
v_call: TRBV7-3
clone_size: .
cdr3_nt: TGTGCCAGCAGCTTAGCGGGAGGTAACGAGCAGTACTTC
cdr3_aa: CASSLAGGNEQYF

j_call: TRBJ2-7
d_call: TRBD1
v_call: TRBV7-6
clone_size: many
cdr3_nt: TGTGCCAGCAGCGCGGCACAGGGGGCTATCAGCGAGCAGTACTTC
cdr3_aa: CASSAAQGAISEQYF